This T cell receptor (beta chain) is from a study of blood T cell repertoires in COVID-19. Study-wide context: The United States, Italy and Spain were the sources of the acute and convalescent COVID-19 samples. PBMCs, B-cell-depleted T cells, or T cells were the source of the cDNA or gDNA that made up the material.

From germline, CDR1 is GTSNPN and CDR2 SVGIG (reference sequence). J lost 10 bases, V lost 0 bases, and 8 bases had no gene match. The CDR3 is made up of 13 amino acids. Sequenced by immunoSEQ multiplex PCR; TCRdb stores in-frame clones only, minus some. The repertoire holds about 190,000 clones, around 85% seen once, with 13% in the top ten. Sequencing was performed on peripheral blood. This clonotype was sampled from a man between 45 and 60 years old who had recovered from COVID-19. The chain uses TRBV30 and TRBJ1-1, with 7 nucleotides matching TRBD1. The CDR3 DNA reads TGTGCCTGGAGTGTATACAGGGGAGGTGTAGCTTTCTTT. It translates to CAWSVYRGGVAFF.